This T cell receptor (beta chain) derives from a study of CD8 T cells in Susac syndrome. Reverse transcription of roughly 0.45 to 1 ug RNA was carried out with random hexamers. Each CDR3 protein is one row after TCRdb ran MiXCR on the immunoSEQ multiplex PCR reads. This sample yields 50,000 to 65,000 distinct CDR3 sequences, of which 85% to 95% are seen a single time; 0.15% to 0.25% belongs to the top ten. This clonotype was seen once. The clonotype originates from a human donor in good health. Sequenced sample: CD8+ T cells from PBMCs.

The CDR3 nucleotides read TGCGCCAGCAGCGTCCGGACAGCGGGGACCTACGAGCAGTACTTC. Translated: CASSVRTAGTYEQYF. The chain combines TRBV4-1 with TRBJ2-7, with D tentatively TRBD2 (7 bases). In germline, CDR1 is MGHRA, CDR2 YSYEKL. V was clipped by 5 bases and J by 2 bases, with 16 bases between them. The CDR3 runs to 15 residues.